One and the same sample provided the 14 T cell receptor beta chains below, sequenced in a study of blood T cells in healthy people across ages. The use of a sample-barcoded 5' primer and a J-beta primer mix characterized a second PCR of about 6 to 12 cycles. TCRdb reprocessed the 5' RACE reads via MiXCR and lists one record per CDR3 protein. Among roughly 720,000 distinct CDR3 sequences listed, roughly 53% were seen once. Material for sequencing was blood. The source is an elderly man in good health.

The rearrangement links TRBV10-3 to TRBJ2-7; D perhaps matches TRBD2 (6 bases). CDR1 is ENHRY and CDR2 is SYGVKD in the germline V gene. The V end was cut by 3 bases, the J end by 2 bases, with 14 bases between. The CDR3 has 15 residues. The CDR3 DNA reads as TGTGCCATCAGTGAAGGAGCGGGCGGCCCCTACGAGCAGTACTTC. Its protein product is CAISEGAGGPYEQYF.

This rearrangement joins TRBV6-1 to TRBJ2-7, with D possibly TRBD1 on 6 matching bases. V gave up 2 bases and J gave up 2 bases, with 13 bases separating them. Per germline, CDR1 MNHNS and CDR2 SASEGT. This CDR3 contains 15 residues. The CDR3 protein is CASSERAGDTYEQYF. The CDR3 DNA reads as TGTGCCAGCAGTGAACGGGCAGGGGATACCTACGAGCAGTACTTC.

The chain is built from TRBV6-2 or TRBV6-3 and TRBJ2-7, with TRBD2 matching over 11 bases. The CDR3 has 14 amino acids. CDR1 is MNHEY, CDR2 SVGEGT, per germline. V was pared by 6 bases and J by 2 bases, with 3 bases of the junction left unmatched. DNA for the CDR3: TGTGCCAGCAGACCTAGCGGGGGGACCTACGAGCAGTACTTC. Translated, it gives CASRPSGGTYEQYF.

The CDR3 sequence: CASSQGGWSYGYTF. The CDR3, as DNA: TGTGCCAGCAGCCAAGGGGGCTGGAGCTATGGCTACACCTTC. The chain uses TRBV3-1 and TRBJ1-2; weak D call: TRBD1 (5 bases). CDR3 length: 14 residues. Germline V gene lookup returns CDR1 LGHDT and CDR2 YNNKEL (reference sequence). V lost 1 base and J 4 bases, leaving 10 bases between the germline ends.

J is TRBJ2-4 and V is TRBV21-1; TRBD1 is the table's D call and was not checked against the DNA. Judging by the DNA end, TRBJ2-7 fits better; the J call may be wrong. TRBV21-1 is a pseudogene locus. The CDR3 sequence is 15 residues long. The CDR3 DNA follows: TGTGCCAGCGTTATCAGCAGGGGACGGGAAAACGAGCAGTACTTC. Translated, it gives CASVISRGRENEQYF.

The rearrangement links TRBV9 to TRBJ2-1; D unclear. CDR1 and CDR2 (germline): SGDLS, YYNGEE. V lost 4 bases and J lost 9, with 14 bases in between. This CDR3 is built from 13 residues. CDR3: CASSPILETEQFF. For the CDR3, the DNA is TGTGCCAGCAGCCCCATTCTAGAGACTGAGCAGTTCTTC. Using reference TRBV9 and TRBJ2-1 for the parts outside the CDR3, the full variable domain is DSGVTQTPKHLITATGQRVTLRCSPRSGDLSVYWYQQSLDQGLQFLIQYYNGEERAKGNILERFSAQQFPDLHSELNLSSLELGDSALYFCASSPILETEQFFGPGTRLTVL.

This chain connects TRBV6-6 to TRBJ2-3, with TRBD2 matching 9 bases. Trimming took 5 bases from V and 5 from J; bases not matched to a gene: 5. This CDR3 has 14 residues. Germline values: CDR1 MNHNY, CDR2 SVGAGI (reference sequence). CDR3 DNA sequence: TGTGCCAGCAGTAGGACTAGCGTGGAAGATACGCAGTATTTT. This sequence encodes CASSRTSVEDTQYF.

The chain recombines TRBV5-1 with TRBJ2-7; possibly TRBD1 for D (6 bases). CDR1 SGHRS and CDR2 YFSETQ come from the germline V gene. The V end was cut by 3 bases, the J end by 5 bases, with 15 bases between. The CDR3 is 14 residues long. The chain's CDR3 is CASSWGTPSNEQYF. The CDR3 DNA sequence: TGCGCCAGCAGCTGGGGGACACCCAGCAACGAGCAGTACTTC. Combining the CDR3 with reference TRBV5-1 and TRBJ2-7 gives the whole variable domain KAGVTQTPRYLIKTRGQQVTLSCSPISGHRSVSWYQQTPGQGLQFLFEYFSETQRNKGNFPGRFSGRQFSNSRSEMNVSTLELGDSALYLCASSWGTPSNEQYFGPGTRLTVT.

The J gene is TRBJ2-4, the V gene TRBV2, with 7 bases aligning to TRBD1. The V segment lost 6 bases and the J segment 3 bases; nucleotides outside the gene matches: 8. The CDR3 is made up of 15 amino acids. CDR1 and CDR2 from the germline V gene are SNHLY and FYNNEI. The CDR3 bases are TGTGCCAGCAGATCGGGACAGTCGAACAAAAACATTCAGTACTTC. It encodes CASRSGQSNKNIQYF.

This clonotype was detected only a few times. The J gene is TRBJ2-5, the V gene TRBV29-1, with D possibly TRBD1 on 5 matching bases. The germline V gene encodes CDR1 SQVTM and CDR2 ANQGSEA. V was clipped by 0 bases and J by 0 bases, with 11 bases between them. CDR3 length: 15 amino acids. The CDR3 region has the DNA TGCAGCGTTGAAGATCGTGGGGCCCACCAAGAGACCCAGTACTTC. Translation gives CSVEDRGAHQETQYF.

This clonotype was found a few times. The rearrangement joins TRBV5-6 to TRBJ2-1; D remains unclear. Trimming stripped 7 bases from V and 0 bases from J, with 8 bases between. Germline V CDR1 and CDR2: SGHDT, YYEEEE. This CDR3 contains 13 residues. The CDR3 reads CASSPTSYNEQFF. Written as DNA, the CDR3 is TGTGCCAGCTCACCAACCTCCTACAATGAGCAGTTCTTC.

This clonotype was observed a handful of times. V and J are TRBV3-1 and TRBJ2-3; possible D gene TRBD2, 5 bases. CDR3 length equals 14 residues. Trimming removed 1 base from V and 2 bases from J, with 7 bases in between. Germline lookup yields CDR1 LGHDT and CDR2 YNNKEL (reference sequence). The CDR3 sequence: CASSQAGDTDTQYF. CDR3 DNA: TGTGCCAGCAGCCAAGCCGGGGACACAGATACGCAGTATTTT.

The chain employs TRBV20-1 and TRBJ2-7, with 9 bases identical to TRBD1. Unmatched junction bases numbered 11, after V lost 5 bases and J lost 12 bases. CDR3 length: 12 residues. Germline V gene lookup returns CDR1 DFQATT and CDR2 SNEGSKA (reference sequence). The CDR3 DNA reads as TGCAGTGCTGGAGCCACAGGGGGCGCCGGGTACTTC. Translating it yields CSAGATGGAGYF.

This clonotype has only a few counts. DNA of the CDR3: TGCGCCAGCAGCTTTCAGCGGACAATATACAATGAGCAGTTCTTC. Translation: CASSFQRTIYNEQFF. The chain is built from TRBV5-1 and TRBJ2-1; D might be TRBD1 or TRBD2, each matching 5 bases. Trimming took 2 bases from V and 4 from J, leaving 13 bases between them. This CDR3 has 15 residues. CDR1 and CDR2 (germline): SGHRS, YFSETQ. Drawing the rest from reference TRBV5-1 and TRBJ2-1, the complete variable domain is KAGVTQTPRYLIKTRGQQVTLSCSPISGHRSVSWYQQTPGQGLQFLFEYFSETQRNKGNFPGRFSGRQFSNSRSEMNVSTLELGDSALYLCASSFQRTIYNEQFFGPGTRLTVL.